The 28 T cell receptor beta chains in this list originate from one sample, sequenced in a study of response to subunit inactivated influenza vaccine. TCRdb independently ran MiXCR on the RT-PCR reads; one entry per CDR3 protein. Among 750,000 to 850,000 distinct CDR3 sequences listed, around 18% were seen once. Sequenced material: PBMCs from blood, taken 4 to 6 days after vaccination. The source of these receptors is a man in his forties or fifties who received an inactivated influenza vaccine.

This clonotype was detected only a few times. The genes are TRBV20-1 and TRBJ2-5; possible D gene TRBD1, 6 bases. The CDR3 has 14 amino acids. V lost 1 base and J lost 1, with 10 bases in between. Germline assignment: CDR1 DFQATT and CDR2 SNEGSKA (reference sequence). This chain's CDR3 is CSARATGIQETQYF. The DNA of the CDR3 is TGCAGTGCTAGAGCAACAGGGATCCAAGAGACCCAGTACTTC.

This clonotype was seen a handful of times. The V call is TRBV6-1, the J call TRBJ2-2; no firm D call. The germline gives CDR1 MNHNS, CDR2 SASEGT. The CDR3 has 13 residues. The V end lost 7 bases, the J end lost 3 bases, and 9 bases lay between the germline ends. This CDR3 is CASMRRYTGELFF. DNA of the CDR3: TGTGCCAGCATGAGGCGCTACACCGGGGAGCTGTTTTTT.

This clonotype has at least ten counts. This sequence joins TRBV29-1 and TRBJ2-5, with 10 bases matching TRBD1. The J segment lost 4 bases and the V segment lost 7 bases, leaving 3 bases of the junction unmatched. The CDR3 has 12 amino acids. Germline V gene lookup returns CDR1 SQVTM and CDR2 ANQGSEA. CDR3: CSGRTGGETQYF. The CDR3 bases are TGCAGCGGACGGACAGGGGGAGAGACCCAGTACTTC.

V usage is TRBV28 and J usage is TRBJ1-4, with D maybe TRBD1 (6 bases). Germline-derived CDR1 and CDR2 are MDHEN and SYDVKM. Trimming shortened V by 1 base and J by 7 bases, and 13 bases separated the two germline ends. The CDR3 length is 15 residues. In DNA form, the CDR3 reads TGTGCCAGCAGTTTATTTCGGGGGCGAGGTGAAAAACTGTTTTTT. Amino acid sequence: CASSLFRGRGEKLFF.

This clonotype was seen ten or more times. The chain employs TRBV29-1 and TRBJ2-2; 9 positions agree with TRBD1. Germline CDR1 reads SQVTM; CDR2 reads ANQGSEA. The CDR3 has 14 amino acids. V lost 6 bases and J lost 7; bases outside the gene matches: 9. The CDR3 protein is CSVAGTGLIGELFF. The CDR3 nucleotides read TGCAGCGTAGCCGGGACAGGGTTGATCGGGGAGCTGTTTTTT.

This clonotype was counted only a few times. The CDR3 DNA reads TGTGCCAGCAGTTTTCTACGGGCCCCGGGGGGGCACCGCGAGCAGTACTTC. Protein product: CASSFLRAPGGHREQYF. This sequence joins TRBV27 and TRBJ2-7; 8 bases match TRBD2. Germline assignment: CDR1 MNHEY and CDR2 SMNVEV (reference sequence). V was pared by 3 bases and J by 6 bases, with 16 bases of the junction left unmatched. This CDR3 has 17 amino acids.

The chain carries TRBV29-1 and TRBJ2-1; D is perhaps TRBD2 (7 bases). Germline-derived CDR1 and CDR2 are SQVTM and ANQGSEA. CDR3 size: 14 residues. V was shortened by 2 bases and J by 7 bases, with 15 bases between the two germline ends. In DNA form, the CDR3 reads TGCAGCGTTGAATTGGGGGCGCGGGGGAATGAGCAGTTCTTC. Its translation is CSVELGARGNEQFF.

Many counts were recorded for this clonotype. The V call is TRBV27, the J call TRBJ2-7; 10 bases map to TRBD2. The CDR3 spans 13 residues. The junction had 2 bases not matched to a gene; V was cut back by 6 bases and J by 3 bases. The V gene's germline CDR1 is MNHEY and CDR2 SMNVEV (reference sequence). The CDR3 sequence: CASRASGGYEQYF. The CDR3 bases are TGTGCCAGCAGGGCTAGCGGGGGCTACGAGCAGTACTTC.

The chain has TRBV5-1 and TRBJ2-5, with TRBD2 matching over 7 bases. The length of the CDR3 is 15 residues. Germline CDR1 is SGHRS and CDR2 is YFSETQ. V gave up 5 bases and J gave up 5 bases; unmatched junction bases: 12. The CDR3, as DNA: TGCGCCAGCAGACTGACCGGGAGGATGGCCGAGACCCAGTACTTC. Amino acid sequence: CASRLTGRMAETQYF.

There are a few counts of this clonotype. The chain is built from TRBV7-9 and TRBJ1-5, with 11 bases matching TRBD1. With V trimmed by 6 bases and J by 7 bases, 5 bases remained unmatched. Per germline, CDR1 SEHNR and CDR2 FQNEAQ (reference sequence). There are 14 residues in the CDR3. This CDR3 reads CASSTGTGGQPQHF. The CDR3 nucleotides read TGTGCCAGCAGTACCGGGACAGGGGGACAGCCCCAGCATTTT.

This chain connects TRBV6-5 to TRBJ2-1; TRBD2 aligns across 11 bases. The CDR3 covers 18 residues. J was trimmed by 5 bases and V by 2 bases; bases with no gene match: 11. Germline lookup yields CDR1 MNHEY and CDR2 SVGAGI. The CDR3 nucleotides are TGTGCCAGCAGTTACCGCTACCTAGCGGGAGGTCAAAACAATGAGCAGTTCTTC. Amino acid sequence: CASSYRYLAGGQNNEQFF.

V is TRBV7-3 and J is TRBJ2-7; 9 positions match TRBD2. Germline CDR1 reads SGHTA; CDR2 reads FQGTGA. This CDR3 is built from 15 residues. V dropped 1 base and J dropped 4; count of bases not matched to a gene: 5. CDR3 in amino acids: CASSLNGGRVYEQYF. The CDR3 bases are TGTGCCAGCAGCTTAAATGGCGGGAGGGTTTACGAGCAGTACTTC.

This clonotype was counted a few times. V usage is TRBV6-5 and J usage is TRBJ2-1, with TRBD1 matching 10 bases. The germline V gene encodes CDR1 MNHEY and CDR2 SVGAGI. Trimming cost V 2 bases and J 3 bases; bases outside gene matches: 1. This CDR3 has 15 residues. The CDR3 DNA is TGTGCCAGCAGTTACGGGACAGGGGACTACAATGAGCAGTTCTTC. Translated: CASSYGTGDYNEQFF.

The sample holds a few counts of this clonotype. V usage is TRBV28 and J usage is TRBJ1-4, with D uncertain. The CDR3 length is 15 residues. From germline, CDR1 is MDHEN and CDR2 SYDVKM. The V and J ends lost 2 bases and 5 bases respectively, with 12 bases between them. The CDR3 DNA sequence: TGTGCCAGCAGTTTAAAGCCCGTACAGAATGAAAAACTGTTTTTT. As protein: CASSLKPVQNEKLFF.

This chain connects TRBV5-1 to TRBJ2-2; D remains unclear. V lost 1 base and J lost 3, with 7 bases in between. The germline V gene encodes CDR1 SGHRS and CDR2 YFSETQ. This CDR3 contains 14 residues. CDR3 sequence: CASSLNQDTGELFF. As DNA, the CDR3 is TGCGCCAGCAGCTTGAACCAGGACACCGGGGAGCTGTTTTTT. The complete variable domain, with remaining parts taken from reference TRBV5-1 and TRBJ2-2, reads KAGVTQTPRYLIKTRGQQVTLSCSPISGHRSVSWYQQTPGQGLQFLFEYFSETQRNKGNFPGRFSGRQFSNSRSEMNVSTLELGDSALYLCASSLNQDTGELFFGEGSRLTVL.

This clonotype showed up just a few times. The chain recombines TRBV7-2 with TRBJ2-3; TRBD2 is a possible D gene (6 bases). The CDR3 loop spans 15 amino acids. CDR1 and CDR2 (germline): SGHTA, FQGNSA. The germline V and J ends were trimmed by 5 bases and 2 bases, with 14 bases remaining between them. CDR3 sequence (DNA): TGTGCCAGCAGCCCCGGACGGGGGTTCACAGATACGCAGTATTTT. Residues: CASSPGRGFTDTQYF.

In this sample, this clonotype turned up many times. The chain carries TRBV7-3 and TRBJ1-2, with D uncertain. Germline V gene lookup returns CDR1 SGHTA and CDR2 FQGTGA. Trimming took off 2 bases at V and 6 bases at J, with 13 bases between the two ends. The CDR3 totals 14 residues. CDR3 protein: CASSLRQALDGYTF. In nucleotides, the CDR3 is TGTGCCAGCAGCTTACGGCAGGCTCTGGATGGCTACACCTTC.

At least ten counts were recorded for this clonotype. The J gene is TRBJ2-5, the V gene TRBV5-6; D gene uncertain. The CDR3 has 14 amino acids. V dropped 4 bases and J dropped 3 bases, with 13 bases sitting between them. From germline, CDR1 is SGHDT and CDR2 YYEEEE. The CDR3 here is CASSPWTGEETQYF. The DNA of the CDR3 is TGTGCCAGCAGCCCATGGACCGGTGAAGAGACCCAGTACTTC.

V gene TRBV7-9 combines with J gene TRBJ2-3; D is unresolved. In germline, CDR1 is SEHNR, CDR2 FQNEAQ (reference sequence). This CDR3 spans 17 amino acids. V dropped 0 bases and J dropped 2 bases, with 15 bases sitting between them. The CDR3, as DNA: TGTGCCAGCAGCTTAGCCGGTATGGGCTTGTACACAGATACGCAGTATTTT. Its translation: CASSLAGMGLYTDTQYF.

This clonotype has ten or more counts. V is TRBV7-9 and J is TRBJ1-2, with TRBD1 as a possible D gene (6 bases). Germline CDR1 SEHNR, CDR2 FQNEAQ (reference sequence). The CDR3 contains 14 residues. V was clipped by 0 bases and J by 7 bases, with 12 bases between them. CDR3 sequence: CASSLASGAGGYTF. The CDR3 coding sequence is TGTGCCAGCAGCTTAGCTTCAGGGGCAGGTGGCTACACCTTC.

This clonotype was observed a few times. The gene calls are TRBV5-1 and TRBJ1-3; D is uncertain. Germline V gene data show CDR1 as SGHRS and CDR2 as YFSETQ. This CDR3 is 14 amino acids long. Between the trimmed V and J ends, which lost 6 bases and 0 bases, there was a span of 10 bases. CDR3 amino acids: CASKLRGSGNTIYF. Written as DNA, the CDR3 is TGCGCCAGCAAGCTTCGGGGCTCTGGAAACACCATATATTTT.

The V call is TRBV29-1, the J call TRBJ2-1; weak D call: TRBD2 (5 bases). Germline V lookup: CDR1 SQVTM, CDR2 ANQGSEA. Trimming took 7 bases from V and 5 from J, leaving 21 bases between them. CDR3 length: 15 amino acids. The CDR3 nucleotides read TGCAGCGCCTCATCCCCCGGCGGGCCTCACAATGAGCAGTTCTTC. Protein: CSASSPGGPHNEQFF.

The V and J genes are TRBV5-1 and TRBJ2-1; 11 positions match TRBD2. Trimming removed 1 base from V and 8 bases from J; junction bases left unmatched: 8. From germline, CDR1 is SGHRS and CDR2 YFSETQ. This CDR3 spans 16 amino acids. CDR3 residues: CASSLMLTSGSYEQFF. CDR3 nucleotides: TGCGCCAGCAGCTTGATGTTAACTAGCGGGAGTTATGAGCAGTTCTTC. Full variable domain (rest looked up from reference TRBV5-1 and TRBJ2-1): KAGVTQTPRYLIKTRGQQVTLSCSPISGHRSVSWYQQTPGQGLQFLFEYFSETQRNKGNFPGRFSGRQFSNSRSEMNVSTLELGDSALYLCASSLMLTSGSYEQFFGPGTRLTVL.

This clonotype was recorded a few times. The chain links TRBV4-2 to TRBJ1-2; possible D gene TRBD1, 6 bases. Trimming took off 0 bases at V and 5 bases at J, with 19 bases between the two ends. Germline CDR1 and CDR2: LGHNA and YNFKEQ. The CDR3 contains 17 residues. The CDR3 DNA is TGTGCCAGCAGCCAAGAAGGAGACAGGAGGGGTCTATATGGCTACACCTTC. This encodes CASSQEGDRRGLYGYTF.

This clonotype turned up a few times. CDR3 bases: TGCGCCAGCATTACGGACAGGGCCTTGAAAGAGCAGTACTTC. Translation: CASITDRALKEQYF. The chain is built from TRBV10-1 and TRBJ2-7; 8 bases line up with TRBD1. There are 14 residues in the CDR3. Germline trimming cut 7 bases from V and 7 bases from J; bases unmatched to any gene: 12. The germline gives CDR1 WNHNN, CDR2 SYGVQD (reference sequence).

This clonotype was detected ten times or more. The chain combines TRBV24-1 with TRBJ1-2; no clear D gene. CDR1 is KGHDR and CDR2 is SFDVKD in the germline V gene. The germline V and J ends were trimmed by 2 bases and 8 bases, with 8 bases remaining between them. This CDR3 has 12 residues. This chain's CDR3 is CATSDSGRGYTF. CDR3 nucleotide sequence: TGTGCCACCAGTGATTCTGGTAGAGGCTACACCTTC.

This sequence joins TRBV5-1 and TRBJ2-1; the match to TRBD2 covers 12 bases. The junction had 11 bases not matched to a gene; V was cut back by 4 bases and J by 9 bases. CDR3 length equals 16 residues. Germline V CDR1 and CDR2: SGHRS, YFSETQ. CDR3: CASSPRASGREGEQFF. The CDR3 nucleotides are TGCGCCAGCAGCCCCCGGGCTAGCGGGAGGGAGGGTGAGCAGTTCTTC.

This clonotype was counted a single time. One base away lies a much larger clone, so this may be a sequencing read error. The chain employs TRBV5-1 and TRBJ2-7; 7 bases agree with TRBD1. V gave up 8 bases and J gave up 6 bases; unmatched junction bases: 11. The germline CDR1 and CDR2 sequences are SGHRS and YFSETQ. The CDR3 loop spans 13 amino acids. The CDR3 nucleotides read TGCGCCAGTACACTCTCGACAGGGACCGAGCAGTACTTC. Protein product: CASTLSTGTEQYF. The complete variable domain, with remaining parts taken from reference TRBV5-1 and TRBJ2-7, reads KAGVTQTPRYLIKTRGQQVTLSCSPISGHRSVSWYQQTPGQGLQFLFEYFSETQRNKGNFPGRFSGRQFSNSRSEMNVSTLELGDSALYLCASTLSTGTEQYFGPGTRLTVT.